These T cell receptor beta chains were read from a single sample in a study of Graves' ophthalmopathy and Graves' hyperthyroidism. Via MiXCR, TCRdb re-called the multiplex PCR reads, giving one row per CDR3 protein. The repertoire holds about 400,000 distinct CDR3 sequences, with approximately 16% as singletons. The source material was peripheral blood. The receptors shown here come from a young woman with Graves' ophthalmopathy. Both conserved end residues are part of each CDR3. The order of the fields is clone size, J gene, V gene, D gene, CDR3 DNA, CDR3 protein. A D gene is named only where the DNA matches it firmly. The listing skips clone size in some rows; elsewhere it reads once, few, many or a size class.

>many|TRBJ2-7|TRBV28|-
TGTGCCAGCAGCCTTCTCTCCTACGAGCAGTACTTC
CASSLLSYEQYF
>many|TRBJ1-2|TRBV27|TRBD1
TGTGCCAGCAGTTTTAAATCTAGGACAGGCAGCGGCTACACCTTC
CASSFKSRTGSGYTF
>many|TRBJ1-1|TRBV11-1|-
TGTGCCAGCAGCTTAGCGCTAATCGAGAAATTTCAGGGTGGAACTGAAGCTTTCTTT
CASSLALIEKFQGGTEAFF
>many|TRBJ1-1|TRBV29-1|TRBD1
TGCAGCGACACCCGGGACAGGGGACTGAACACTGAAGCTTTCTTT
CSDTRDRGLNTEAFF
>many|TRBJ1-1|TRBV19|TRBD1
TGTGCCATCAGGGGGCAGAACACTGAAGCTTTCTTT
CAIRGQNTEAFF
>many|TRBJ1-2|TRBV30|TRBD1
TGTGCCTGGACCCGACAGGGGGCTGGCGGCTACACCTTC
CAWTRQGAGGYTF
>many|TRBJ1-2|TRBV10-2|-
TGCGCCAGCAAAGGGAACAGCCCTAACTATGGCTACACCTTC
CASKGNSPNYGYTF
>many|TRBJ1-6|TRBV11-2|-
TGTGCCAGCAGCTTAGAGGGGAGAAATAATTCACCCCTCCACTTT
CASSLEGRNNSPLHF
>-|TRBJ1-1|TRBV11-2|-
TGTGCCAGCAGCTCTGGACAGACCATGAACACTGAAGCTTTCTTT
CASSSGQTMNTEAFF
>many|TRBJ2-2|TRBV7-9|-
TGTGCCAGCAGCTTTGGGGGTACAGGGTCCGGGGAGCTGTTTTTT
CASSFGGTGSGELFF
>many|TRBJ2-3|TRBV6-2/TRBV6-3|-
TGTGCCAGCAGACGCCCCGAAGGCACAGATACGCAGTATTTT
CASRRPEGTDTQYF
>many|TRBJ2-5|TRBV7-3|TRBD2
TGTGCCAGCAGCTCTACTAGCGGGGGGCAAGAGACCCAGTACTTC
CASSSTSGGQETQYF
>-|TRBJ1-1|TRBV4-1|-
TGCGCCAGCAGCCAAGAGGTTGGTTCCCCTGAAGCTTTCTTT
CASSQEVGSPEAFF
>many|TRBJ1-1|TRBV4-2|TRBD1
TGTGCCAGCAGCCAAGGACAGGGTCCCTGGTCCACTGAAGCTTTCTTT
CASSQGQGPWSTEAFF
>many|TRBJ2-7|TRBV27|-
TGTGCCAGCAGTTTTGGCAGTCCTAGTGGGGAGCAGTACTTC
CASSFGSPSGEQYF
>-|TRBJ2-2|TRBV18|-
TGTGCCAGCTCACGGTCATCCGGGGAGCTGTTTTTT
CASSRSSGELFF
>many|TRBJ2-7|TRBV2|-
TGTGCCAGCACCCCCGACTGGCTAGCCTACGAGCAGTACTTC
CASTPDWLAYEQYF
>many|TRBJ2-2|TRBV7-2|-
TGTGCCTCGGCCCGGTTGACGAACACCGGGGAGCTGTTTTTT
CASARLTNTGELFF
>many|TRBJ1-1|TRBV28|-
TGTGCCAGCAGTTTAGTGGCTCCTGAAGCTTTCTTT
CASSLVAPEAFF
>many|TRBJ2-7|TRBV6-5|TRBD2
TGTGCCAGCAGCGGCTTACTAGCGGTTGCCTACGAGCAGTACTTC
CASSGLLAVAYEQYF
>few|TRBJ1-2|TRBV28|-
TGTGCCAGCAGTTTACACAGGATAGATGGCTACACCTTC
CASSLHRIDGYTF
>many|TRBJ2-2|TRBV7-2|-
TGTGCCAGCAGCCCCAATCGGAACACCGGGGAGCTGTTTTTT
CASSPNRNTGELFF
>many|TRBJ1-5|TRBV25-1|-
TGTGCCAGCACTGCGTCGACTAGCAATCAGCCCCAGCATTTT
CASTASTSNQPQHF
>few|TRBJ2-4|TRBV28|TRBD2
TGTGCCAGCAATAAACTAGCGGGAGCCAAAAACATTCAGTACTTC
CASNKLAGAKNIQYF
>many|TRBJ2-5|TRBV5-1|-
TGCGCCAGCAGCGGGTCTCAAGAGACCCAGTACTTC
CASSGSQETQYF
>many|TRBJ1-5|TRBV27|TRBD1
TGTGCCAGCAGTCCTATCGGGACAGGGTCTCAGCCCCAGCATTTT
CASSPIGTGSQPQHF
>many|TRBJ2-7|TRBV29-1|-
TGCAGCGTTGGGACAAGGGCCTACGAGCAGTACTTC
CSVGTRAYEQYF
>-|TRBJ1-2|TRBV12-3/TRBV12-4|TRBD1
TGTGCCAGCAGTACCGGGACAGGCATCTATGGCTACACCTTC
CASSTGTGIYGYTF
>many|TRBJ2-6|TRBV20-1|TRBD1
TGCAGTGCTACTTCGACAGGGGGAAGGTGGTCTGGGGCCAACGTCCTGACTTTC
CSATSTGGRWSGANVLTF
>many|TRBJ2-7|TRBV7-2|-
TGTGCCAGCAGCTTAAGGGGGGGACTGGCCTACGAGCAGTACTTC
CASSLRGGLAYEQYF
>many|TRBJ1-1|TRBV6-1|-
TGTGCCAGCAGTCGAAGGAACCCACAGGTTGAAGCTTTCTTT
CASSRRNPQVEAFF
>-|TRBJ1-1|TRBV28|-
TGTGCCAGCAGCCCTACCGGTCGGGCTGAAGCTTTCTTT
CASSPTGRAEAFF
>many|TRBJ2-5|TRBV20-1|-
TGCAGTGCTAGAGTCTCGGGGGAAATCCAAGAGACCCAGTACTTC
CSARVSGEIQETQYF
>many|TRBJ1-1|TRBV4-2|TRBD1
TGTGCCAGCAGCCAGGAGCAGGGGGCAGCTTTCTTT
CASSQEQGAAFF
>many|TRBJ2-5|TRBV28|TRBD2
TGTGCCAGCAGTGGCCCCGGGACTAGCGGGAGGGCCGGGTACGAGACCCAGTACTTC
CASSGPGTSGRAGYETQYF
>many|TRBJ2-2|TRBV7-2|-
TGTGCCAGCAGCTTAGGACGGTCGAACACCGGGGAGCTGTTTTTT
CASSLGRSNTGELFF
>once|TRBJ2-5|TRBV20-1|TRBD2
TGCAGTGCTAGAGCCCCCCCAGGACTAGGGGAGACCCAGTACTTC
CSARAPPGLGETQYF
>many|TRBJ1-3|TRBV12-3/TRBV12-4|-
TGTGCCAGCAGGGTGACGGGGGACACCATATATTTT
CASRVTGDTIYF
>many|TRBJ2-2|TRBV12-3/TRBV12-4|-
TGTGCCAGCAGTCCCTCTCGGCGGGTTAACACCGGGGAGCTGTTTTTT
CASSPSRRVNTGELFF
>many|TRBJ2-7|TRBV11-2|TRBD1
TGTGCCAGCAGCCAGTCCGGGACAGGGAAGAATTACGAGCAGTACTTC
CASSQSGTGKNYEQYF
>-|TRBJ1-5|TRBV6-1|-
TGTGCCAGTCACTCCCGGGACCATCACAATCAGCCCCAGCATTTT
CASHSRDHHNQPQHF
>many|TRBJ2-7|TRBV19|-
TGTGCCAGTAGTATTGCGCGGACCTCCTACGAGCAGTACTTC
CASSIARTSYEQYF
>-|TRBJ2-7|TRBV6-2/TRBV6-3|TRBD1
TGTGCCAGCAGTTACTCGAGGGGCACAGGGGTTTCGTACGAGCAGTACTTC
CASSYSRGTGVSYEQYF
>many|TRBJ1-6|TRBV27|-
TGTGCCAGCAGTTTACAAGGGGGACAAATATATAATTCACCCCTCCACTTT
CASSLQGGQIYNSPLHF
>-|TRBJ2-7|TRBV19|TRBD2
TGTGCCAGTAGTATGACGGGGAAGGTGAGCGGGAGAGAGCAGTACTTC
CASSMTGKVSGREQYF
>-|TRBJ2-3|TRBV6-1|TRBD2
TGTGCCAGCAGTCGGACTAGCGCAGATACGCAGTATTTT
CASSRTSADTQYF
>many|TRBJ1-2|TRBV18|-
TGTGCCAGCTCACCAGGCAGCGTGTATGGCTACACCTTC
CASSPGSVYGYTF
>many|TRBJ2-7|TRBV7-3|TRBD1
TGTGCCAGCAGTCGGGACAGGGGTGACGAGCAGTACTTC
CASSRDRGDEQYF
>many|TRBJ2-7|TRBV6-5|TRBD1
TGTGCCAGCAGTTACCAAGGACAGGGGGCGGGAGAGCAGTACTTC
CASSYQGQGAGEQYF
>many|TRBJ1-6|TRBV12-3/TRBV12-4|TRBD1
TGTGCCAGCAGTTTAGAGCAGGGGGCGGCTGATTCACCCCTCCACTTT
CASSLEQGAADSPLHF
>-|TRBJ1-1|TRBV12-3/TRBV12-4|-
TGTGCCAGCAGTTCTATATGGACGGAATCGAACACTGAAGCTTTCTTT
CASSSIWTESNTEAFF
>many|TRBJ1-5|TRBV30|-
TGTGCCTGGAGTCTTATGAGCAATCAGCCCCAGCATTTT
CAWSLMSNQPQHF
>-|TRBJ1-5|TRBV7-2|-
TGTGCCAGCAGCCAGAGGTATAGCAATCAGCCCCAGCATTTT
CASSQRYSNQPQHF
>many|TRBJ2-7|TRBV28|TRBD1
TGTGCAGTAGGGGACAGGTCCTACGAGCAGTACTTC
CAVGDRSYEQYF
>many|TRBJ2-5|TRBV12-3/TRBV12-4|-
TGTGCCAGCGGGAAGAGAAGCCAAGAGACCCAGTACTTC
CASGKRSQETQYF
>-|TRBJ2-7|TRBV12-3/TRBV12-4|-
TGTGCCAGCAGTTCCTCGGGGGGCTTGTTCGAGCAGTACTTC
CASSSSGGLFEQYF
>many|TRBJ1-1|TRBV20-1|-
TGCAGTGCTAGAGCGGGGAACACTGAAGCTTTCTTT
CSARAGNTEAFF
>many|TRBJ1-1|TRBV7-3|TRBD1
TGTGCCACCCACAGGGGGCGTATGAACACTGAAGCTTTCTTT
CATHRGRMNTEAFF
>-|TRBJ2-7|TRBV18|TRBD1
TGTGCCAGCTCACCATCTCTTACAGGGGGAGGCGAGCAGTACTTC
CASSPSLTGGGEQYF
>-|TRBJ2-5|TRBV2|TRBD1
TGTGCCACCGGACAGGACCAAGAGACCCAGTACTTC
CATGQDQETQYF